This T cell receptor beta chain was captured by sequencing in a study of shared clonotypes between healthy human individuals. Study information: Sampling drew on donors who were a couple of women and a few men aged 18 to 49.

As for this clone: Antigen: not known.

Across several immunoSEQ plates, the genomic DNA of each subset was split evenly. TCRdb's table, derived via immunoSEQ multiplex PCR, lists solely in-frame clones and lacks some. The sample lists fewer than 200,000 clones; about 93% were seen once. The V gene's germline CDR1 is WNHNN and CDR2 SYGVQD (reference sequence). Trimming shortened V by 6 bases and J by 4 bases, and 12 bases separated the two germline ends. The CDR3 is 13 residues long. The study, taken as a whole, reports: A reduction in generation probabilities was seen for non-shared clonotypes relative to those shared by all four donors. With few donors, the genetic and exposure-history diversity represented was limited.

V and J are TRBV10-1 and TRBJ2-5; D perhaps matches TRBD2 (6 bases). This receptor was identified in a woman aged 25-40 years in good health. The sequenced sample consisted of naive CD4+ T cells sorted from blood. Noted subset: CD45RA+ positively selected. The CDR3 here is CASSQEGPETQYF. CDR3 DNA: TGCGCCAGCAGCCAGGAGGGGCCAGAGACCCAGTACTTC.